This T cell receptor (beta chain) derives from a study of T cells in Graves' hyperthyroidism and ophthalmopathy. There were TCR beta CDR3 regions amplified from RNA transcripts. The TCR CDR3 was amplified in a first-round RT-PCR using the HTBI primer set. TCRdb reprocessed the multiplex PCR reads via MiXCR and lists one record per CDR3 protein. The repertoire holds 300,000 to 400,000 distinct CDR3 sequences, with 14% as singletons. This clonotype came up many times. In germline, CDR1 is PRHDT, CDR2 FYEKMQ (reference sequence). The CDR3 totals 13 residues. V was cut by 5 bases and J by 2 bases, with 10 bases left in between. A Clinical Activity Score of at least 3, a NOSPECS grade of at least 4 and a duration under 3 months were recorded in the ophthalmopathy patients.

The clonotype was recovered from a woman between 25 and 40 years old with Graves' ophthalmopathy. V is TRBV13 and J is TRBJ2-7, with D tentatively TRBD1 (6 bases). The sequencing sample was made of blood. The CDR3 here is CASSPPGAYEQYF. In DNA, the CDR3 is TGTGCCAGCAGCCCACCAGGGGCCTACGAGCAGTACTTC.